This T cell receptor beta chain comes out of a study of OX40 agonist ivuxolimab in advanced cancers. Overall study: The treatment was a fully human IgG2 OX40 agonist, ivuxolimab.

Sequencing was performed with immunoSEQ multiplex PCR; in TCRdb, only in-frame clones are kept and a portion is missing. The sample lists 55,000 to 85,000 clones; 80% to 90% were seen once. Trimming left V 7 bases short and J 0 bases short, with 18 bases between. CDR1 and CDR2 (germline): LNHDA, SQIVND (reference sequence). The CDR3 is made up of 16 amino acids. The receptor's source is an adult with an advanced solid tumor such as melanoma, head and neck, liver or kidney cancer. This chain links TRBV19 with TRBJ1-1; unclear D gene. Sequencing used CD4+ or CD8+ T cells sorted from blood, obtained in a trial of the OX40 agonist ivuxolimab. For the CDR3, the DNA is TGTGCCAGTACCGGAAGTTCGGGGATGGTGAACACTGAAGCTTTCTTT. Amino acid sequence: CASTGSSGMVNTEAFF. Drawing the rest from reference TRBV19 and TRBJ1-1, the complete variable domain is DGGITQSPKYLFRKEGQNVTLSCEQNLNHDAMYWYRQDPGQGLRLIYYSQIVNDFQKGDIAEGYSVSREKKESFPLTVTSAQKNPTAFYLCASTGSSGMVNTEAFFGQGTRLTVV.